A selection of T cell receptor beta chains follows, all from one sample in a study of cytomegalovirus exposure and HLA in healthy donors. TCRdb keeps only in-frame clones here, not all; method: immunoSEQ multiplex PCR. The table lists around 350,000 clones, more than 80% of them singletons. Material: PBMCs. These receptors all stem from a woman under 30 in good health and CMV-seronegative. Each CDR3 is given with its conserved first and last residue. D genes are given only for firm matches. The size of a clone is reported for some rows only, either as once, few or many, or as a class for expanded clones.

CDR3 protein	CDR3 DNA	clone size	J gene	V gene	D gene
CASQAGLNTEAFF	TGTGCCAGCCAGGCGGGCTTGAACACTGAAGCTTTCTTT	NA	TRBJ1-1	TRBV19	NA
CAGGGPSNQPQHF	TGTGCCGGGGGAGGCCCCAGCAATCAGCCCCAGCATTTT	NA	TRBJ1-5	TRBV6-5	NA
CASSTQAPYEQYF	TGCGCCAGCAGTACCCAGGCCCCCTACGAGCAGTACTTC	NA	TRBJ2-7	TRBV5-1	NA
CASSLLIRAGANVLTF	TGTGCCAGCAGTTTATTGATCAGGGCCGGGGCCAACGTCCTGACTTTC	NA	TRBJ2-6	TRBV28	NA
CSAMSRDTQYF	TGCAGTGCCATGAGTAGAGATACGCAGTATTTT	NA	TRBJ2-3	TRBV20-1	NA
CASSTRPTKNIQYF	TGTGCCAGCAGCACTAGACCGACCAAAAACATTCAGTACTTC	NA	TRBJ2-4	TRBV9	NA
CSVGTSVGYEQYF	TGCAGCGTGGGGACTAGCGTCGGTTACGAGCAGTACTTC	NA	TRBJ2-7	TRBV29-1	TRBD2
CASSQLLNTGELFF	TGTGCCAGCAGCCAACTCCTCAACACCGGGGAGCTGTTTTTT	NA	TRBJ2-2	TRBV14	NA
CASIGDSDSYEQYF	TGTGCCAGCATTGGGGACAGCGACTCCTACGAGCAGTACTTC	once	TRBJ2-7	TRBV6-4	TRBD1
CASSQSRQGNYEQYF	TGTGCCAGCAGCCAATCGAGACAGGGTAACTACGAGCAGTATTTC	NA	TRBJ2-7	TRBV16	TRBD1
CASSGRQGVDPFF	TGTGCCAGCAGTGGACGACAGGGTGTGGATCCGTTCTTC	NA	TRBJ2-1	TRBV6-1	TRBD1
CAWVTGTEAFF	TGTGCCTGGGTTACAGGGACTGAAGCTTTCTTT	NA	TRBJ1-1	TRBV30	NA
CASSLAPSGRETQYF	TGTGCCAGCAGCTTAGCGCCTAGCGGGAGAGAGACCCAGTACTTC	NA	TRBJ2-5	TRBV7-6	TRBD2
CAHASGGAADTQYF	TGTGCCCATGCCAGCGGGGGGGCCGCAGATACGCAGTATTTT	NA	TRBJ2-3	TRBV2	TRBD2
CAWRDPLAGAALFF	TGTGCCTGGAGGGACCCCCTTGCAGGGGCGGCTCTGTTTTTT	NA	TRBJ1-4	TRBV30	NA
CASSSIQGPEQYF	TGTGCCAGCAGCTCTATCCAGGGCCCCGAGCAGTACTTC	NA	TRBJ2-7	TRBV7-9	NA
CASSLGGTSGSVEQYF	TGTGCCAGCAGCTTAGGCGGGACTAGCGGGAGTGTCGAGCAGTACTTC	NA	TRBJ2-7	TRBV7-9	TRBD2
CASRYTGNTEAFF	TGTGCCAGCAGATATACAGGGAACACTGAAGCTTTCTTT	NA	TRBJ1-1	TRBV25-1	NA
CASSEALAERSYGYTF	TGTGCCAGCAGTGAAGCGCTGGCAGAAAGATCCTATGGCTACACCTTC	NA	TRBJ1-2	TRBV6-1	NA
CSAGGGERDEQYF	TGCAGCGCCGGTGGAGGGGAGAGAGACGAGCAGTACTTC	NA	TRBJ2-7	TRBV29-1	NA
CASGGSGLPTDTQYF	TGTGCCAGCGGGGGTAGCGGATTACCCACAGATACGCAGTATTTT	once	TRBJ2-3	TRBV2	NA
CASSLRGAEYNEQFF	TGTGCCAGCAGCCTTAGAGGAGCGGAGTACAATGAGCAGTTCTTC	NA	TRBJ2-1	TRBV9	NA
CASSLRRGTDTQYF	TGTGCCAGCAGTTTAAGGCGGGGCACAGATACGCAGTATTTT	NA	TRBJ2-3	TRBV27	NA
CASSLSQGQETQYF	TGTGCCAGCAGCTTATCTCAGGGACAAGAGACCCAGTACTTC	NA	TRBJ2-5	TRBV7-2	NA